A selection of T cell receptor beta chains follows, all from one sample in a study of a mutant IDH1 vaccine in newly diagnosed glioma. Using immunoSEQ multiplex PCR, the repertoire was profiled, and TCRdb retains in-frame clones only, with some absent. The sample contains about 21,000 clones, about 85% of which appear only once. The source material was PBMCs, sampled from a glioma patient treated with radiotherapy, temozolomide or both. All receptors derive from a man aged 35 to 55 with glioma. The CDR3 runs from the conserved cysteine through the conserved F or W. Fields, in order: CDR3 protein, CDR3 DNA, J gene, V gene, clone size, D gene, CDR3 length. D genes are given only for firm matches. Some rows have no size entry. The others give once, few or many, or a class for an expanded clone.

CDR3aa: CASSLKLAGNTGELFF; CDR3nt: TGCGCCAGCAGCTTGAAACTAGCGGGTAACACCGGGGAGCTGTTTTTT; j_gene: TRBJ2-2; v_gene: TRBV5-1; abundance: .; d_gene: TRBD2; len: 16
CDR3aa: CASSVEGTSNQPQHF; CDR3nt: TGCGCCAGCAGCGTCGAAGGGACTTCTAATCAGCCCCAGCATTTT; j_gene: TRBJ1-5; v_gene: TRBV4-1; abundance: .; d_gene: .; len: 15
CDR3aa: CASSAQGHGSKFF; CDR3nt: TGTGCCAGCAGCGCACAGGGTCATGGGAGCAAGTTCTTC; j_gene: TRBJ2-1; v_gene: TRBV7-2; abundance: .; d_gene: .; len: 13
CDR3aa: CSVEDSGLAGVRDETQYF; CDR3nt: TGCAGCGTTGAAGATAGCGGACTAGCGGGAGTGCGAGACGAGACCCAGTACTTC; j_gene: TRBJ2-5; v_gene: TRBV29-1; abundance: .; d_gene: TRBD2; len: 18
CDR3aa: CSVEDRGEGDTQYF; CDR3nt: TGCAGCGTTGAAGACAGGGGAGAAGGAGATACGCAGTATTTT; j_gene: TRBJ2-3; v_gene: TRBV29-1; abundance: few; d_gene: .; len: 14
CDR3aa: CASSLRPEGAGEKLFF; CDR3nt: TGTGCCAGCAGCTTAAGGCCGGAGGGGGCCGGTGAAAAACTGTTTTTT; j_gene: TRBJ1-4; v_gene: TRBV11-2; abundance: .; d_gene: TRBD1; len: 16
CDR3aa: CASSATTSGNTIYF; CDR3nt: TGTGCCAGCTCAGCGACAACCTCTGGAAACACCATATATTTT; j_gene: TRBJ1-3; v_gene: TRBV18; abundance: .; d_gene: .; len: 14
CDR3aa: CAWSVARGNANEKLFF; CDR3nt: TGTGCCTGGAGTGTAGCCAGGGGGAATGCTAATGAAAAACTGTTTTTT; j_gene: TRBJ1-4; v_gene: TRBV30; abundance: once; d_gene: TRBD1; len: 16
CDR3aa: CSVEQGRSTDTQYF; CDR3nt: TGCAGCGTTGAACAGGGGCGGTCCACAGATACGCAGTATTTT; j_gene: TRBJ2-3; v_gene: TRBV29-1; abundance: once; d_gene: .; len: 14
CDR3aa: CASRGTANTEAFF; CDR3nt: TGTGCCAGCAGGGGGACAGCGAACACTGAAGCTTTCTTT; j_gene: TRBJ1-1; v_gene: TRBV6-5; abundance: few; d_gene: TRBD1; len: 13
CDR3aa: CASSPAPGQHYGYTF; CDR3nt: TGCGCCAGCAGCCCCGCTCCGGGCCAGCACTATGGCTACACCTTC; j_gene: TRBJ1-2; v_gene: TRBV4-1; abundance: .; d_gene: .; len: 15
CDR3aa: CASGWGLAGRETQYF; CDR3nt: TGTGCTAGTGGTTGGGGACTAGCGGGGCGGGAGACCCAGTACTTC; j_gene: TRBJ2-5; v_gene: TRBV12-5; abundance: .; d_gene: TRBD2; len: 15
CDR3aa: CASSTHTDRGASPLHF; CDR3nt: TGTGCCAGCAGCACACACACGGACAGGGGCGCTTCACCCCTCCACTTT; j_gene: TRBJ1-6; v_gene: TRBV5-4; abundance: .; d_gene: TRBD1; len: 16
CDR3aa: CASSGGVYGYTF; CDR3nt: TGTGCCAGCAGCGGAGGAGTCTATGGCTACACCTTC; j_gene: TRBJ1-2; v_gene: TRBV5-4; abundance: .; d_gene: .; len: 12
CDR3aa: CASSDGRGSQPQHF; CDR3nt: TGTGCCAGCAGTGACGGCAGGGGTAGTCAGCCCCAGCATTTT; j_gene: TRBJ1-5; v_gene: TRBV25-1; abundance: .; d_gene: .; len: 14
CDR3aa: CASSLYKGEYTEQYF; CDR3nt: TGTGCCAGCAGCTTATATAAGGGGGAGTACACCGAGCAGTACTTC; j_gene: TRBJ2-7; v_gene: TRBV7-9; abundance: .; d_gene: .; len: 15
CDR3aa: CASSPRTGDLYGYTF; CDR3nt: TGCGCCAGCAGCCCACGGACAGGGGACCTCTATGGCTACACCTTC; j_gene: TRBJ1-2; v_gene: TRBV4-3; abundance: .; d_gene: TRBD1; len: 15
CDR3aa: CASSEWGLNSSEQFF; CDR3nt: TGTGCCAGCAGTGAGTGGGGGCTGAATTCCAGTGAGCAGTTCTTC; j_gene: TRBJ2-1; v_gene: TRBV2; abundance: .; d_gene: .; len: 15
CDR3aa: CASSTGQANMNTEAFF; CDR3nt: TGTGCCAGCAGCACTGGACAGGCCAACATGAACACTGAAGCTTTCTTT; j_gene: TRBJ1-1; v_gene: TRBV5-4; abundance: few; d_gene: TRBD1; len: 16
CDR3aa: CASSDSTRHQGPRSGNTIYF; CDR3nt: TGTGCCAGCAGTGACTCGACGAGGCACCAGGGCCCTAGGTCTGGAAACACCATATATTTT; j_gene: TRBJ1-3; v_gene: TRBV6-4; abundance: .; d_gene: .; len: 20
CDR3aa: CASSLSREGGTEAFF; CDR3nt: TGTGCCAGCAGTTTATCGAGAGAAGGCGGCACTGAAGCTTTCTTT; j_gene: TRBJ1-1; v_gene: TRBV27; abundance: .; d_gene: .; len: 15
CDR3aa: CAWTHRSGNTIYF; CDR3nt: TGTGCCTGGACACATCGATCTGGAAACACCATATATTTT; j_gene: TRBJ1-3; v_gene: TRBV30; abundance: .; d_gene: .; len: 13
CDR3aa: CASSRLSRENTEAFF; CDR3nt: TGCGCCAGCAGTCGGTTATCCAGGGAGAACACTGAAGCTTTCTTT; j_gene: TRBJ1-1; v_gene: TRBV4-3; abundance: .; d_gene: .; len: 15
CDR3aa: CASSDEAPGSQYF; CDR3nt: TGTGCCAGCAGTGACGAGGCCCCTGGCTCCCAGTATTTT; j_gene: TRBJ2-3; v_gene: TRBV6-4; abundance: .; d_gene: .; len: 13
CDR3aa: CASSLGGSGNTIYF; CDR3nt: TGTGCCAGCAGCTTGGGCGGGTCTGGAAACACCATATATTTT; j_gene: TRBJ1-3; v_gene: TRBV5-4; abundance: .; d_gene: .; len: 14
CDR3aa: CASSLGSLNTEAFF; CDR3nt: TGCGCCAGCAGCTTGGGCAGCTTGAACACTGAAGCTTTCTTT; j_gene: TRBJ1-1; v_gene: TRBV5-1; abundance: few; d_gene: .; len: 14
CDR3aa: CASSTLAGASTETQYF; CDR3nt: TGCGCCAGCAGCACCCTAGCGGGGGCCTCGACAGAGACCCAGTACTTC; j_gene: TRBJ2-5; v_gene: TRBV5-1; abundance: .; d_gene: TRBD2; len: 16